This record concerns one TCR beta chain sequence. Its matching antigen is unknown. The record originates from a study of blood T cells in healthy people across ages. Study-level points and caveats: Naive and antigen-experienced cells could not be conclusively compared, given unsorted PBMCs.

The authors ran a second PCR of roughly 6 to 12 cycles using a sample-barcoded 5' primer and a J-beta primer mix. Paired-end reads containing CDR3 totaled no fewer than 2.5 million for each sample. Each CDR3 protein is one row after TCRdb ran MiXCR on the 5' RACE reads. The table shows about 1.5 million distinct CDR3 sequences, with around 39% occurring only once. Germline assignment: CDR1 ENHRY and CDR2 SYGVKD. The CDR3 loop spans 15 amino acids. V was clipped by 7 bases and J by 1 base; unmatched bases: 5. J is TRBJ1-1 and V is TRBV10-3; 11 positions agree with TRBD1. This TCR derives from a woman aged 18-29 years in good health. Sequencing was carried out using blood. The DNA for the CDR3 is TGTGCCATCACCGTGGGGACAGGGGGGAACACTGAAGCTTTCTTT. Translation: CAITVGTGGNTEAFF.